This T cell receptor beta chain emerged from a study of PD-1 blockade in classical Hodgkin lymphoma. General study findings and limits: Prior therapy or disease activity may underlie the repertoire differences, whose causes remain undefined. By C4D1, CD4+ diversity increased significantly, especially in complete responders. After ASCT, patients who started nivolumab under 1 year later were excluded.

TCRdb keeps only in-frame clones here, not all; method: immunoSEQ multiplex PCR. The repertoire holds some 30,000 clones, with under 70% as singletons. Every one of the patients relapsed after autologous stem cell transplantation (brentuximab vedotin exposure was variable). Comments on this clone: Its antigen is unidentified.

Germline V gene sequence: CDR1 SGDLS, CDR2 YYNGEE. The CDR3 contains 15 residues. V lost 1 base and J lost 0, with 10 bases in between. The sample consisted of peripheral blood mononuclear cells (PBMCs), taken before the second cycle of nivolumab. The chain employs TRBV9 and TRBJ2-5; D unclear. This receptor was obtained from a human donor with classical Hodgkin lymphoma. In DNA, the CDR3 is TGTGCCAGCAGCGTACTTTTGGGGAACCAAGAGACCCAGTACTTC. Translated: CASSVLLGNQETQYF.